These 15 T cell receptor beta chains came from one sample sequenced in a study of shared clonotypes between healthy human individuals. The repertoire was sequenced with immunoSEQ multiplex PCR; TCRdb's copy has only in-frame clones and lacks some. The repertoire includes fewer than 1.6 million clones, less than 99% of them detected once, and around 0.33% sits in the top ten. Sequencing was carried out using naive CD4+ T cells sorted from blood. Subset specified: CD45RA+ positively selected. These receptors came from a man aged 30-40 years in good health.

The J gene is TRBJ1-2, the V gene TRBV28; D is unclear. V was trimmed by 2 bases and J by 6 bases, leaving 7 bases between them. The CDR3 sequence is 12 residues long. Germline CDR1 MDHEN, CDR2 SYDVKM. In nucleotides, the CDR3 is TGTGCCAGCAGTTTAGGAGGGCATGGCTACACCTTC. It translates to CASSLGGHGYTF.

The gene calls are TRBV2 and TRBJ2-7, with 8 bases matching TRBD2. This CDR3 has 14 amino acids. CDR1 is SNHLY, CDR2 FYNNEI, per germline. V trimming: 5 bases; J trimming: 9 bases; junction bases outside the gene matches: 12. CDR3 protein: CASSSSAGVPPQYF. The CDR3, as DNA: TGTGCCAGCAGTAGCTCAGCGGGAGTTCCCCCGCAGTACTTC.

This chain uses TRBV7-8 with TRBJ2-7; 7 bases line up with TRBD2. From germline, CDR1 is SGHVS and CDR2 FQNEAQ. The junction had 12 bases not matched to a gene; V was cut back by 0 bases and J by 4 bases. CDR3 length: 17 amino acids. This CDR3 reads CASSLALQGAGTYEQYF. The CDR3, as DNA: TGTGCCAGCAGCTTAGCGCTTCAGGGAGCGGGAACTTACGAGCAGTACTTC. The variable domain in full, with the rest retrieved from reference TRBV7-8 and TRBJ2-7, is GAGVSQSPRYKVAKRGQDVALRCDPISGHVSLFWYQQALGQGPEFLTYFQNEAQLDKSGLPSDRFFAERPEGSVSTLKIQRTQQEDSAVYLCASSLALQGAGTYEQYFGPGTRLTVT.

V and J are TRBV28 and TRBJ2-2; D remains unclear. Trimming shortened V by 6 bases and J by 0 bases, and 17 bases separated the two germline ends. The CDR3 covers 17 residues. Per the germline V gene, CDR1 is MDHEN and CDR2 is SYDVKM. The CDR3 region has the DNA TGTGCCAGCAGCTCCCCAAAAACAGTACCGAACACCGGGGAGCTGTTTTTT. This sequence encodes CASSSPKTVPNTGELFF.

The V and J genes are TRBV7-9 and TRBJ2-5; 8 nucleotides line up with TRBD2. V was pared by 6 bases and J by 4 bases, with 7 bases of the junction left unmatched. The length of the CDR3 is 14 residues. The germline gives CDR1 SEHNR, CDR2 FQNEAQ (reference sequence). The CDR3 here is CASRGLAGVETQYF. The CDR3, as DNA: TGTGCCAGCAGGGGCCTAGCGGGCGTAGAGACCCAGTACTTC.

The J gene is TRBJ1-2, the V gene TRBV10-3; D is uncertain. CDR1 is ENHRY, CDR2 SYGVKD, per germline. The length of the CDR3 is 22 residues. The V gene lost 0 bases and the J gene lost 0 bases, with 29 bases spanning the gap. CDR3 amino acids: CAISESNLGDRARPLTNYGYTF. The CDR3 DNA is TGTGCCATCAGTGAGTCCAACTTAGGCGACCGAGCGAGGCCCTTAACTAACTATGGCTACACCTTC.

The chain employs TRBV11-2 and TRBJ2-7; TRBD2 matches at 8 bases. CDR1 is SGHAT and CDR2 is FQNNGV in the germline V gene. There are 15 residues in the CDR3. Trimming removed 2 bases from V and 3 bases from J; junction bases left unmatched: 6. DNA for the CDR3: TGTGCCAGCAGCTTAAGGCCCCTAGCGGGCTACGAGCAGTACTTC. It specifies CASSLRPLAGYEQYF.

The genes are TRBV29-1 and TRBJ2-3; 8 nucleotides agree with TRBD2. V gave up 1 base and J gave up 2 bases; unmatched junction bases: 5. The CDR3 extends over 15 amino acids. Germline V lookup: CDR1 SQVTM, CDR2 ANQGSEA. CDR3 region: CSVEGLARVTDTQYF. CDR3 coding DNA: TGCAGCGTTGAAGGACTAGCGAGGGTCACAGATACGCAGTATTTT.

The rearrangement joins TRBV7-9 to TRBJ2-7, with 10 bases that match TRBD2. This CDR3 has 16 amino acids. V lost 3 bases and J lost 0; bases outside the gene matches: 5. Germline CDR1 is SEHNR and CDR2 is FQNEAQ (reference sequence). CDR3 in amino acids: CASSLTLAGDSYEQYF. The CDR3 region has the DNA TGTGCCAGCAGCTTGACCCTAGCGGGGGACTCCTACGAGCAGTACTTC.

As for this clone: In the same sample, other DNA sequences code for this CDR3. The CDR3 protein is CAISAGTGPPYEQYF. The CDR3 DNA sequence: TGTGCCATCAGTGCCGGGACAGGGCCTCCCTACGAGCAGTACTTC. The chain joins TRBV10-3 to TRBJ2-7; 9 nucleotides line up with TRBD1. Germline-derived CDR1 and CDR2 are ENHRY and SYGVKD. The CDR3 runs 15 residues. The junction had 6 bases not matched to a gene; V was cut back by 4 bases and J by 2 bases.

The chain carries TRBV4-1 and TRBJ2-5, with D possibly being TRBD2 (6 bases). The CDR3 has 13 residues. Looked up from germline, CDR1 is MGHRA and CDR2 is YSYEKL. The germline V and J ends were trimmed by 1 base and 4 bases, with 7 bases remaining between them. The CDR3 sequence: CASSQVLAETQYF. The CDR3 nucleotides are TGCGCCAGCAGCCAAGTACTAGCAGAGACCCAGTACTTC.

This chain joins TRBV4-1 and TRBJ1-4, with D possibly matching TRBD1 (5 bases). This CDR3 region has 14 residues. V lost 2 bases and J 8 bases, leaving 12 bases between the germline ends. Germline V lookup: CDR1 MGHRA, CDR2 YSYEKL. The chain's CDR3 is CASSQRQLPEKLFF. Here the CDR3 DNA reads TGCGCCAGCAGCCAACGACAGTTGCCGGAAAAACTGTTTTTT.

CDR3 loop: CASSLEGTGVYEQYF. The CDR3 DNA reads TGCGCCAGCAGCTTGGAGGGGACAGGGGTCTACGAGCAGTACTTC. This chain links TRBV5-1 with TRBJ2-7; TRBD1 matches 10 bases. The trim removed 0 bases at V and 3 bases at J, leaving 3 bases unmatched. Germline V gene lookup returns CDR1 SGHRS and CDR2 YFSETQ. The CDR3 spans 15 residues. The full variable domain, completed using reference TRBV5-1 and TRBJ2-7, is KAGVTQTPRYLIKTRGQQVTLSCSPISGHRSVSWYQQTPGQGLQFLFEYFSETQRNKGNFPGRFSGRQFSNSRSEMNVSTLELGDSALYLCASSLEGTGVYEQYFGPGTRLTVT.

V gene TRBV29-1 combines with J gene TRBJ2-1, with TRBD2 matching over 9 bases. Trimming cost V 8 bases and J 8 bases; bases outside gene matches: 10. Germline loops: CDR1 SQVTM, CDR2 ANQGSEA. The CDR3 contains 13 residues. CDR3 in amino acids: CSLAAGGFDEQFF. CDR3 nucleotides: TGCAGCTTAGCGGCGGGAGGGTTCGATGAGCAGTTCTTC.

A word on this clone: The identical CDR3 is also encoded by other nucleotide sequences in the sample. The chain has TRBV5-1 and TRBJ1-1, with D uncertain. Trimming took 0 bases from V and 2 from J, leaving 5 bases between them. The germline CDR1 and CDR2 sequences are SGHRS and YFSETQ. The CDR3 length is 13 residues. In DNA form, the CDR3 reads TGCGCCAGCAGCTTGGTGGACAACACTGAAGCTTTCTTT. It codes for CASSLVDNTEAFF.